The rows below give T cell receptor beta chains drawn from one sample of a study of T cells in Graves' hyperthyroidism and ophthalmopathy. In TCRdb, the multiplex PCR reads were re-called with MiXCR into one record per CDR3 protein. The profile shows 600,000 or so distinct CDR3 sequences, 35% to 55% of them singletons. The specimen sequenced was peripheral blood or thyroid tissue (not recorded which). Every receptor here comes from a woman younger than 35 with Graves' hyperthyroidism. The CDR3 runs from the conserved cysteine through the conserved F or W. The D gene is left open where the match is weak. A clone size is listed for some rows: how often the clone was seen (once, few, many), or a class if it is expanded.

clone_size	v_call	d_call	j_call	cdr3_aa	cdr3_nt
few	TRBV5-4	-	TRBJ1-1	CASSRSTEAFF	TGTGCCAGCAGCCGGAGCACTGAAGCTTTCTTT
few	TRBV20-1	-	TRBJ1-6	CSARPIGSPLHF	TGCAGTGCTAGACCAATTGGTTCACCCCTCCACTTT
many	TRBV14	TRBD1	TRBJ1-2	CASSQRTGVYGYTF	TGTGCCAGCAGCCAAAGGACAGGGGTCTATGGCTACACCTTC
-	TRBV24-1	TRBD2	TRBJ2-5	CASTFWLAGFETQYF	TGTGCCAGCACCTTCTGGCTAGCGGGATTTGAGACCCAGTACTTC
-	TRBV20-1	-	TRBJ1-4	CSARVTNEKLFF	TGCAGTGCTAGAGTCACTAATGAAAAACTGTTTTTT
few	TRBV5-1	-	TRBJ1-4	CASSLERRVGEKLFF	TGCGCCAGCAGCTTGGAACGCAGGGTAGGCGAAAAACTGTTTTTT
-	TRBV25-1	TRBD1	TRBJ1-6	CASSAGQGYNSPLHF	TGTGCCAGCAGCGCCGGACAGGGTTATAATTCACCCCTCCACTTT
many	TRBV2	-	TRBJ1-6	CASSQGYNSPLHF	TGTGCCAGCAGCCAAGGCTATAATTCACCCCTCCACTTT
few	TRBV20-1	-	TRBJ1-2	CSARGRSNYGYTF	TGCAGTGCTAGGGGGAGGAGTAACTATGGCTACACCTTC
-	TRBV14	-	TRBJ1-5	CASSQDGIGLSQPQHF	TGTGCCAGCAGCCAAGACGGAATAGGGCTAAGTCAGCCCCAGCATTTT
-	TRBV24-1	TRBD1	TRBJ2-5	CATSASLSGGPETQYF	TGTGCCACCAGTGCTAGCCTGTCAGGGGGTCCAGAGACCCAGTACTTC
-	TRBV19	-	TRBJ2-7	CASRKQGGDYEQYF	TGTGCCAGTAGGAAACAGGGAGGGGACTACGAGCAGTACTTC
-	TRBV25-1	-	TRBJ1-3	CASVLQGSGNTIYF	TGTGCCAGCGTCTTGCAGGGCTCTGGAAACACCATATATTTT
-	TRBV20-1	TRBD1	TRBJ2-5	CSARGTGVYETQYF	TGCAGTGCTAGAGGGACAGGGGTATACGAGACCCAGTACTTC
many	TRBV6-1	-	TRBJ1-5	CASSNNQPQHF	TGTGCCAGCAGTAACAATCAGCCCCAGCATTTT
-	TRBV19	-	TRBJ2-5	CASSIGGLLQETQYF	TGTGCCAGTAGTATAGGGGGACTGCTACAAGAGACCCAGTACTTC
many	TRBV7-3	-	TRBJ2-2	CASSLEQAGELFF	TGTGCCAGCAGCTTAGAGCAGGCCGGGGAGCTGTTTTTT
-	TRBV7-8	-	TRBJ1-2	CASSPRRAANYGYTF	TGTGCCAGCAGCCCCCGTCGGGCAGCTAACTATGGCTACACCTTC
-	TRBV25-1	-	TRBJ1-6	CASRYSDGYNSPLHF	TGTGCCAGCAGGTACTCCGACGGCTATAATTCACCCCTCCACTTT
once	TRBV25-1	-	TRBJ1-2	CASRDLLRTARSNYGYTF	TGTGCCAGCAGAGATCTTTTACGGACGGCGAGATCTAACTATGGCTACACCTTC
many	TRBV6-6	-	TRBJ2-7	CASSLRQGAYEQYF	TGTGCCAGCAGTTTAAGGCAGGGTGCCTACGAGCAGTACTTC
-	TRBV20-1	-	TRBJ1-4	CSASEIGDEKLSF	TGCAGTGCTAGCGAGATAGGAGATGAAAAACTGTCTTTT
many	TRBV2	TRBD2	TRBJ2-6	CASIMRESFISGANVLTF	TGTGCCAGCATAATGCGGGAGAGCTTTATCTCTGGGGCCAACGTCCTGACTTTC
few	TRBV2	-	TRBJ1-4	CASSPPPHEAEKLFF	TGTGCCAGCAGTCCCCCCCCCCATGAGGCGGAAAAACTGTTTTTT
-	TRBV29-1	-	TRBJ1-1	CSAARSTEAFF	TGCAGCGCCGCCCGGAGCACTGAAGCTTTCTTT
-	TRBV20-1	TRBD2	TRBJ2-7	CSASRGPLAVSYEQYF	TGCAGTGCTTCGCGTGGGCCACTAGCGGTATCCTACGAGCAGTACTTC
-	TRBV10-1	TRBD2	TRBJ2-3	CASSEGLAGRADTQYF	TGCGCCAGCAGTGAAGGACTAGCGGGAAGGGCAGATACGCAGTATTTT
-	TRBV2	TRBD2	TRBJ2-5	CASSYSGLAKGTQYF	TGTGCCAGCAGTTACTCGGGACTAGCCAAGGGGACCCAGTACTTC
-	TRBV7-3	TRBD2	TRBJ2-7	CASKWTSGGLYEQYF	TGTGCCAGCAAATGGACTAGCGGGGGACTCTACGAGCAGTACTTC
-	TRBV10-3	-	TRBJ2-2	CAISTAANTGELFF	TGTGCCATCAGTACCGCAGCGAACACCGGGGAGCTGTTTTTT
many	TRBV9	-	TRBJ1-2	CASSGDRIDGYTF	TGTGCCAGCAGTGGAGACAGGATTGATGGCTACACCTTC
few	TRBV7-2	TRBD1	TRBJ2-7	CASSQGTGGYEQYF	TGTGCCAGCAGCCAAGGGACAGGGGGCTACGAGCAGTACTTC
many	TRBV10-3	TRBD2	TRBJ2-2	CAITSGSLTGELFF	TGTGCCATCACTAGCGGGTCCTTGACCGGGGAGCTGTTTTTT